Below, 27 T cell receptor beta chains from the same sample are listed, as sequenced in a study of breast tumors, draining lymph nodes, adjacent tissues. Breast cancer patients provided tissue from their axillary draining lymph nodes. MiXCR was run by TCRdb on the multiplex PCR reads, yielding one entry per CDR3 protein. Of fewer than 200,000 distinct CDR3 sequences in the sample, around a third are singletons; the top ten hold 3% to 4%. The sample consisted of axillary lymph node tissue. These receptors all come from a female donor with breast cancer. Some clones in this sample may be carry-over from other donors' samples.

J is TRBJ2-3 and V is TRBV9; the D gene is possibly TRBD1 (6 bases). Germline-derived CDR1 and CDR2 are SGDLS and YYNGEE. The CDR3 sequence is 15 residues long. V lost 7 bases and J 3 bases, leaving 18 bases between the germline ends. CDR3 residues: CASGQEGVRTDTQYF. The CDR3 DNA sequence: TGTGCCAGCGGCCAAGAGGGGGTAAGGACAGATACGCAGTATTTT. Complete variable domain (other parts from reference TRBV9 and TRBJ2-3): DSGVTQTPKHLITATGQRVTLRCSPRSGDLSVYWYQQSLDQGLQFLIQYYNGEERAKGNILERFSAQQFPDLHSELNLSSLELGDSALYFCASGQEGVRTDTQYFGPGTRLTVL.

This clonotype was counted only a few times. Given a much more abundant clone one base away, this may be a read error. J is TRBJ2-1 and V is TRBV20-1; TRBD1 matches at 7 bases. Germline loops: CDR1 DFQATT, CDR2 SNEGSKA (reference sequence). The CDR3 consists of 13 residues. CDR3 amino acids: CSAPETGFNEQLF. In DNA form, the CDR3 reads TGCAGTGCCCCCGAGACAGGGTTTAATGAGCAGCTCTTC.

This clonotype showed up just once. V is TRBV12-3 or TRBV12-4 and J is TRBJ2-1; 12 bases are a match to TRBD1. CDR3 length: 15 residues. The V and J ends lost 7 bases and 3 bases, in that order; junction bases with no gene match: 4. This chain's CDR3 is CASTWDRGLYNEQFF. The CDR3 DNA reads as TGTGCCAGCACCTGGGACAGGGGGCTCTACAATGAGCAGTTCTTC.

Many counts were recorded for this clonotype. DNA of the CDR3: TGTGCCAGCAGCCCAAGCAGCTTGCCGGGGGGGACAGATACGCAGTATTTT. Translating gives CASSPSSLPGGTDTQYF. J is TRBJ2-3 and V is TRBV11-2; 8 bases map to TRBD2. V lost 5 bases, J lost 3 bases, and 13 bases stayed unmatched. The V gene's germline CDR1 is SGHAT and CDR2 FQNNGV. CDR3 length equals 17 residues. The variable domain in full, completed from reference TRBV11-2 and TRBJ2-3, reads EAGVAQSPRYKIIEKRQSVAFWCNPISGHATLYWYQQILGQGPKLLIQFQNNGVVDDSQLPKDRFSAERLKGVDSTLKIQPAKLEDSAVYLCASSPSSLPGGTDTQYFGPGTRLTVL.

In the case of this clonotype: One base away lies a much larger clone, so this may be a sequencing read error. A read error is likely, as this CDR3 ends without the conserved phenylalanine or tryptophan. The DNA is omitted, as the CDR3 cannot be located on it reliably, and the CDR3 follows TCRdb's listing. The gene calls are TRBV20-1 and TRBJ2-5; the table's D call, TRBD2, has no DNA check behind it. CDR1 DFQATT and CDR2 SNEGSKA come from the germline V gene (reference sequence). The CDR3 has 11 amino acids, counting both end residues. The CDR3 loop reads CSASGGGIQSS.

This clonotype was detected ten times or more. V is TRBV7-2 and J is TRBJ1-4; a weak D match, TRBD1 (6 bases). Trimming removed 8 bases from V and 8 bases from J, with 18 bases in between. The CDR3 loop spans 14 amino acids. Germline CDR1 SGHTA, CDR2 FQGNSA. CDR3 region: CASARGGFSEKLFF. DNA for the CDR3: TGTGCCAGCGCAAGAGGGGGGTTCAGCGAAAAACTGTTTTTT.

Many counts were recorded for this clonotype. This rearrangement joins TRBV6-1 to TRBJ1-5; D might be TRBD1 (6 bases). Between the trimmed V and J ends, which lost 4 bases and 2 bases, there was a span of 18 bases. From germline, CDR1 is MNHNS and CDR2 SASEGT. The CDR3 consists of 17 residues. The CDR3 DNA reads as TGTGCCAGCAGTGTAAGGGAGGGGGTAGCGGGCAATCAGCCCCAGCATTTT. Translated: CASSVREGVAGNQPQHF.

This clonotype was counted at least ten times. The CDR3 spells CSARDPIYGYTF. CDR3 in DNA: TGCAGTGCCCGGGACCCAATTTATGGCTACACCTTC. The chain carries TRBV20-1 and TRBJ1-2; D is perhaps TRBD1 (5 bases). This CDR3 has 12 amino acids. Germline V gene data show CDR1 as DFQATT and CDR2 as SNEGSKA (reference sequence). V lost 6 bases and J 5 bases, leaving 13 bases between the germline ends.

This chain joins TRBV19 and TRBJ1-1; D not resolved. The length of the CDR3 is 13 residues. V gave up 5 bases and J gave up 0 bases, with 7 bases separating them. CDR1 is LNHDA and CDR2 is SQIVND in the germline V gene (reference sequence). CDR3 sequence (DNA): TGTGCCAGTAGTTGGGCTATGAACACTGAAGCTTTCTTT. It codes for CASSWAMNTEAFF.

In this sample, this clonotype turned up many times. The CDR3 bases are TGTGCCAGCAGTTCCCTGGTCGACTATGGCTACACCTTC. It codes for CASSSLVDYGYTF. The V gene is TRBV28, the J gene TRBJ1-2; unclear D gene. Trimming removed 4 bases at V and 3 bases at J, with 9 bases between. The CDR3 contains 13 residues. The germline V gene has CDR1 MDHEN and CDR2 SYDVKM.

The chain employs TRBV19 and TRBJ2-1; a possible D gene is TRBD1 (6 bases). V lost 4 bases and J lost 12, with 22 bases in between. CDR1 is LNHDA, CDR2 SQIVND, per germline (reference sequence). This CDR3 comprises 15 residues. CDR3 bases: TGTGCCAGTAGTACATCGACAGGAGGTGGAGATACGCAGTTCTTC. Translated, it gives CASSTSTGGGDTQFF.

This clonotype has a handful of counts. This may come from a read error, since a much larger clone is one base off. The chain is built from TRBV20-1 and TRBJ2-7; maybe TRBD2 (5 bases). Germline-derived CDR1 and CDR2 are DFQATT and SNEGSKA (reference sequence). The CDR3 is 11 residues long. The CDR3, as DNA: TGCAGTGCTCCTCTAGCAGCGGAGCAGTCCTTC. Amino acids: CSAPLAAEQSF.

This chain uses TRBV15 with TRBJ2-7; 9 bases line up with TRBD1. Germline V lookup: CDR1 LNHNV, CDR2 YYDKDF (reference sequence). This CDR3 is built from 16 residues. V shed 3 bases, J shed 7 bases, and the junction held 13 bases outside the gene matches. The CDR3 bases are TGTGCCACCAGCAGCTTTACAGGGGGCGTCGCATATGAGCAGTACTTC. Its translation: CATSSFTGGVAYEQYF.

This clonotype was seen ten or more times. This chain uses TRBV4-1 with TRBJ2-2; D perhaps matches TRBD1 (5 bases). Trimming stripped 0 bases from V and 9 bases from J, with 11 bases between. The germline V gene encodes CDR1 MGHRA and CDR2 YSYEKL. This CDR3 has 14 residues. The CDR3 DNA is TGCGCCAGCAGCCAAGATTCAGGGTCCAGGGAGCTGTTTTTT. Its protein product is CASSQDSGSRELFF.

This clonotype has a count of ten or more. This is likely a read error, given that the CDR3 carries no conserved phenylalanine or tryptophan at its end. It is unclear where the CDR3 begins or ends on the DNA, so no DNA is shown, and the CDR3 is as TCRdb lists it. This rearrangement joins TRBV19 to TRBJ2-1; TRBD1, the D gene given by the table, was not confirmed from the DNA. Germline lookup yields CDR1 LNHDA and CDR2 SQIVND (reference sequence). The CDR3 is 10 amino acids in total, end residues counted. CDR3 residues: CARIGTPQSL.

The CDR3 sequence: CASSLGRLASNEQFF. Written as DNA, the CDR3 is TGTGCCAGCAGCTTAGGCAGACTAGCGAGCAATGAGCAGTTCTTC. This sequence joins TRBV11-2 and TRBJ2-1, with TRBD2 matching over 8 bases. Looked up from germline, CDR1 is SGHAT and CDR2 is FQNNGV. Germline trimming cut 1 base from V and 6 bases from J; bases unmatched to any gene: 5. The CDR3 runs to 15 residues.

In this sample, this clonotype turned up many times. V gene TRBV4-3 combines with J gene TRBJ2-5, with D perhaps TRBD1 (5 bases). The CDR3 loop spans 13 amino acids. The V gene's germline CDR1 is LGHNA and CDR2 YSLEER. Trimming stripped 3 bases from V and 1 base from J, with 6 bases between. The CDR3 DNA sequence: TGCGCCAGCAGCCAGACAGTCCAAGAGACCCAGTACTTC. Protein: CASSQTVQETQYF.

The chain is built from TRBV7-9 and TRBJ2-3; a weak D match, TRBD1 (5 bases). The germline gives CDR1 SEHNR, CDR2 FQNEAQ (reference sequence). The V end lost 1 base, the J end lost 4 bases, and 9 bases lay between the germline ends. This CDR3 comprises 14 residues. The DNA for the CDR3 is TGTGCCAGCAGCTTAGACAGGACCCCAGATACGCAGTATTTT. It yields the protein CASSLDRTPDTQYF.

This clonotype has a count of ten or more. The gene calls are TRBV19 and TRBJ2-2; D unresolved. The CDR3 has 14 residues. Germline values: CDR1 LNHDA, CDR2 SQIVND (reference sequence). V lost 6 bases and J lost 4, with 12 bases in between. The CDR3 nucleotides read TGTGCCAGTAGCCCTTTGGGTGGCACCGGGGAGCTGTTTTTT. As protein: CASSPLGGTGELFF.

This chain connects TRBV5-4 to TRBJ1-5, with D possibly being TRBD1 (5 bases). The germline CDR1 and CDR2 sequences are SGHNT and YYREEE (reference sequence). The V and J ends lost 0 bases and 1 base respectively, with 11 bases between them. The CDR3 length is 16 residues. DNA of the CDR3: TGTGCCAGCAGCTTGGGCGGGGCCGGGAGCAATCAGCCCCAGCATTTT. Its protein product is CASSLGGAGSNQPQHF.

The V and J genes are TRBV7-2 and TRBJ2-2; D possibly corresponds to TRBD2 (6 bases). The germline CDR1 and CDR2 sequences are SGHTA and FQGNSA. The length of the CDR3 is 16 residues. Trimming left V 5 bases short and J 5 bases short, with 18 bases between. The DNA for the CDR3 is TGTGCCAGCAGCGACTTCACCCCGGGAGAAACCGGGGAGCTGTTTTTT. Translation: CASSDFTPGETGELFF.

This clonotype showed up many times. This sequence joins TRBV7-8 and TRBJ1-5; no definite D call. The germline V gene has CDR1 SGHVS and CDR2 FQNEAQ. CDR3 length equals 15 residues. V lost 1 base and J lost 4, with 11 bases in between. The CDR3 DNA is TGTGCCAGCAGCTTAGGGGTAGGCAGTAATCAGCCCCAGCATTTT. Translation: CASSLGVGSNQPQHF.

There are many counts of this clonotype. The V and J genes are TRBV24-1 and TRBJ1-5; D may be TRBD1 (6 bases). Germline V gene lookup returns CDR1 KGHDR and CDR2 SFDVKD. V was shortened by 4 bases and J by 4 bases, with 13 bases between the two germline ends. The CDR3 has 15 residues. The CDR3 nucleotides read TGTGCCACCAGTGACCTTGACAGGAGTAATCAGCCCCAGCATTTT. It translates to CATSDLDRSNQPQHF.

This chain connects TRBV19 to TRBJ1-5; D possibly corresponds to TRBD1 (5 bases). This CDR3 spans 13 amino acids. The germline V gene has CDR1 LNHDA and CDR2 SQIVND (reference sequence). With 8 bases removed from V and 3 bases from J, the gap between germline ends came to 11 bases. The CDR3 sequence is CASEGRSNQPQHF. CDR3 in DNA: TGTGCCAGTGAGGGACGGTCCAATCAGCCCCAGCATTTT.

The chain uses TRBV20-1 and TRBJ2-1; D possibly corresponds to TRBD1 (6 bases). The germline V gene has CDR1 DFQATT and CDR2 SNEGSKA (reference sequence). The CDR3 is 14 residues long. V lost 5 bases, J lost 0 bases, and 11 bases lay in between. DNA of the CDR3: TGCAGTGCTCTGGGGGACACCTCCTACAATGAGCAGTTCTTC. As protein: CSALGDTSYNEQFF.

This chain links TRBV20-1 with TRBJ2-5; TRBD1 matches at 8 bases. With V trimmed by 2 bases and J by 4 bases, 6 bases remained unmatched. CDR3 length: 14 amino acids. Germline V lookup: CDR1 DFQATT, CDR2 SNEGSKA (reference sequence). CDR3 nucleotide sequence: TGCAGTGCTAGACAGGGGGCGGGGTTAGAGACCCAGTACTTC. The encoded protein is CSARQGAGLETQYF.

Details on this clonotype: A much more abundant neighbour one base away suggests this may be a read error. Because the CDR3 is missing its conserved closing phenylalanine or tryptophan, this is likely a read error. This chain uses TRBV27 with TRBJ1-3; D is undetermined. The germline gives CDR1 MNHEY, CDR2 SMNVEV (reference sequence). The CDR3 consists of 14 residues. V dropped 5 bases and J dropped 4 bases, with 12 bases sitting between them. DNA of the CDR3: TGTGCCAGCAGTCTAAGAGGATCCGGAAACACCATATATCTT. Translating gives CASSLRGSGNTIYL.